This record covers a single T cell receptor beta chain. The antigen is undetermined. Sequencing was at deep level. In the authors' workflow: Filtering differed for immunoSEQ, which gave only junction sequences without quality scores. Assay: immunoSEQ multiplex PCR; the TCRdb copy retains only in-frame clones and omits some. The V and J calls and the clone size are those of that table, but D and trimming were determined from the DNA. The data show about 600,000 clones, roughly 98% seen once. The data were obtained in a study of shared clonotypes between healthy human individuals. Study outcomes and limitations: It was expected that sequencing depth would affect clonotype sharing among donors.

Germline CDR1 MGHRA, CDR2 YSYEKL. This CDR3 is built from 16 residues. V lost 2 bases, J lost 5 bases, and 7 bases stayed unmatched. Naive CD8 cells lacked CD45RO and underwent positive selection for CCR7, leaving out terminally differentiated effector memory CD45RA+ cells. Nashville, Tennessee was home to all donors, who were Caucasian adults. The specimen sequenced was naive CD8+ T cells sorted from blood. The clonotype originates from a man between 25 and 39 years old in good health. The V gene is TRBV4-1, the J gene TRBJ2-1; 9 positions match TRBD1. The CDR3 protein is CASSQTGTGWDNEQFF. As DNA, the CDR3 is TGCGCCAGCAGCCAAACCGGGACAGGGTGGGACAATGAGCAGTTCTTC.